The rows below give T cell receptor beta chains drawn from one sample of a study of blood T cell repertoires in COVID-19. Clones were read by immunoSEQ multiplex PCR, and TCRdb kept only the in-frame ones, dropping some. The sample holds about 470,000 clones; 87% are singletons and the top ten take 0.7%. Sequencing was performed on PBMCs or T cells enriched from blood (not recorded which). The source is a woman aged 18-29 years who had recovered from COVID-19. CDR3s include the opening cysteine and the closing phenylalanine or tryptophan. D genes are given only for firm matches. Expanded clones get a size class; other rows say once, few or many, or leave the size out.

v_call: TRBV6-1; clone_size: NA; d_call: NA; j_call: TRBJ1-2; cdr3_nt: TGTGCCAGCAGTGAAAGCGGGCACGGCTACACCTTC; cdr3_aa: CASSESGHGYTF
v_call: TRBV6-5; clone_size: NA; d_call: TRBD1; j_call: TRBJ2-7; cdr3_nt: TGTGCCAGCAGACAGGGGGCGACCTACGAGCAGTACTTC; cdr3_aa: CASRQGATYEQYF
v_call: TRBV3-1/TRBV3-2; clone_size: NA; d_call: TRBD2; j_call: TRBJ2-3; cdr3_nt: TGTGCCAGCAGCCGTGCGGGGGGCCCAGATACGCAGTATTTT; cdr3_aa: CASSRAGGPDTQYF
v_call: TRBV15; clone_size: NA; d_call: NA; j_call: TRBJ1-1; cdr3_nt: TGTGCCACCAGCAGGGGAGGGACGGGAGGGACTGAAGCTTTCTTT; cdr3_aa: CATSRGGTGGTEAFF
v_call: TRBV7-3; clone_size: NA; d_call: TRBD2; j_call: TRBJ2-3; cdr3_nt: TGTGCCGGCAGCCTTGTTAGCGGGATTAGCACAGATACGCAGTATTTT; cdr3_aa: CAGSLVSGISTDTQYF
v_call: TRBV5-1; clone_size: NA; d_call: TRBD1; j_call: TRBJ2-6; cdr3_nt: TGCGCCAGCAGTGGGGACAGTGGTTCTGGGGCCAACGTCCTGACTTTC; cdr3_aa: CASSGDSGSGANVLTF
v_call: TRBV7-2; clone_size: NA; d_call: TRBD1; j_call: TRBJ1-1; cdr3_nt: TGTGCCAGCAGCAAAAGACAGGGAAACACTGAAGCTTTCTTT; cdr3_aa: CASSKRQGNTEAFF
v_call: TRBV5-1; clone_size: NA; d_call: TRBD2; j_call: TRBJ2-7; cdr3_nt: TGCGCCAGCAGCTTGGGTGGGCTAGCGGGGGGCGACCCCTTTACCTACGAGCAGTACTTC; cdr3_aa: CASSLGGLAGGDPFTYEQYF
v_call: TRBV19; clone_size: NA; d_call: NA; j_call: TRBJ1-1; cdr3_nt: TGTGCCAGTAGTATATGGGGCGGGGTCTGGAACACTGAAGCTTTCTTT; cdr3_aa: CASSIWGGVWNTEAFF
v_call: TRBV20-1; clone_size: NA; d_call: NA; j_call: TRBJ2-7; cdr3_nt: TGCAGTGCTAGTGAGAGGGAATCGGGTCGTACCTACGAGCAGTACTTC; cdr3_aa: CSASERESGRTYEQYF
v_call: TRBV7-6; clone_size: once; d_call: TRBD2; j_call: TRBJ2-7; cdr3_nt: TGTGCCAGCAGCTTAAATAGCGGGGCCTACGAGCAGTACTTC; cdr3_aa: CASSLNSGAYEQYF
v_call: TRBV2; clone_size: NA; d_call: NA; j_call: TRBJ1-6; cdr3_nt: TGTGCCAGCAGGACAGAAATTGATAATTCACCCCTCCACTTT; cdr3_aa: CASRTEIDNSPLHF
v_call: TRBV12-3/TRBV12-4; clone_size: NA; d_call: TRBD1; j_call: TRBJ1-2; cdr3_nt: TGTGCCAGCAGCTTACAGGGGGGCTATGGCTACACCTTC; cdr3_aa: CASSLQGGYGYTF
v_call: TRBV19; clone_size: NA; d_call: NA; j_call: TRBJ1-2; cdr3_nt: TGTGCCAGTAGTGCGGCAGGGAGGAACTATGGCTACACCTTC; cdr3_aa: CASSAAGRNYGYTF
v_call: TRBV28; clone_size: NA; d_call: NA; j_call: TRBJ1-5; cdr3_nt: TGTGCCAGCAGTTTAGGGTTGCTTTCGGCCAGGGTCCATTATCAGCCCCAGCATTTT; cdr3_aa: CASSLGLLSARVHYQPQHF
v_call: TRBV5-1; clone_size: NA; d_call: NA; j_call: TRBJ1-2; cdr3_nt: TGCGCCAGCAGCTTCCCAGGGCGTAACTATGGCTACACCTTC; cdr3_aa: CASSFPGRNYGYTF